Listed below are T cell receptor beta chains from one sample, sequenced in a study of early T cells in non-severe SARS-CoV-2 infection. TCRdb re-called the 5' RACE reads with MiXCR, one entry per CDR3 protein. This sample has about 69,000 distinct CDR3 sequences, with about an eighth found just once. This specimen was whole blood, taken at baseline. These TCRs come from an adult who was a healthcare worker with PCR-confirmed SARS-CoV-2 infection or an uninfected control (not recorded which). CDR3s include the opening cysteine and the closing phenylalanine or tryptophan. Fields, in order: clone size, V gene, D gene, J gene, CDR3 DNA, CDR3 protein. D genes are given only for firm matches. The size field is filled for only some rows; it gives once, few, many or a size class.

clone_size: -; v_call: TRBV30; d_call: TRBD1; j_call: TRBJ1-1; cdr3_nt: TGTGCCTGGAGTAAGGGGGCAGAGACTGAAGCTTTCTTT; cdr3_aa: CAWSKGAETEAFF
clone_size: -; v_call: TRBV29-1; d_call: TRBD1; j_call: TRBJ2-7; cdr3_nt: TGCAGCGTTGAGTTGGTAGTGGACAGGGGAATCTCCTACGAGCAGTACTTC; cdr3_aa: CSVELVVDRGISYEQYF
clone_size: -; v_call: TRBV29-1; d_call: -; j_call: TRBJ2-2; cdr3_nt: TGCAGCGTTGCCAGGACCGGGGAGCTGTTTTTT; cdr3_aa: CSVARTGELFF
clone_size: -; v_call: TRBV20-1; d_call: TRBD1; j_call: TRBJ2-5; cdr3_nt: TGCAGTGCTCCGGACAGGAGGAAAGAGACCCAGTACTTC; cdr3_aa: CSAPDRRKETQYF
clone_size: few; v_call: TRBV5-8; d_call: -; j_call: TRBJ1-6; cdr3_nt: TGTGCCAGCAGCTTGGCAGGGGCAGTTTCACCCCTCCACTTT; cdr3_aa: CASSLAGAVSPLHF
clone_size: few; v_call: TRBV4-1; d_call: TRBD1; j_call: TRBJ2-7; cdr3_nt: TGCGCCAGCAGCCAAGTGGACAGGGCCTACGAGCAGTACTTC; cdr3_aa: CASSQVDRAYEQYF
clone_size: few; v_call: TRBV5-6; d_call: -; j_call: TRBJ1-5; cdr3_nt: TGTGCCAGCAGCCAGGGACACAGCAATCAGCCCCAGCATTTT; cdr3_aa: CASSQGHSNQPQHF
clone_size: few; v_call: TRBV29-1; d_call: -; j_call: TRBJ2-6; cdr3_nt: TGCAGCGTTGAACTCCAGGGTGGGGCCAACGTCCTGACTTTC; cdr3_aa: CSVELQGGANVLTF
clone_size: -; v_call: TRBV29-1; d_call: -; j_call: TRBJ1-2; cdr3_nt: TGCAGCGTTGAAGACGATAACTATGGCTACACCTTC; cdr3_aa: CSVEDDNYGYTF
clone_size: -; v_call: TRBV30; d_call: TRBD2; j_call: TRBJ2-7; cdr3_nt: TGTGCCTGGAGTCCAAGACTAGCGGGAGGTTACGAGCAGTACTTC; cdr3_aa: CAWSPRLAGGYEQYF
clone_size: -; v_call: TRBV4-2; d_call: -; j_call: TRBJ2-1; cdr3_nt: TGTGCCAGCAGCGGCCTGAAGGGTCTAGGAGAGCAGTTCTTC; cdr3_aa: CASSGLKGLGEQFF
clone_size: many; v_call: TRBV19; d_call: TRBD1; j_call: TRBJ1-4; cdr3_nt: TGTGCCAGTAGTAAGGGACAGACCTTAAATGAAAAACTGTTTTTT; cdr3_aa: CASSKGQTLNEKLFF
clone_size: many; v_call: TRBV12-3/TRBV12-4; d_call: -; j_call: TRBJ2-1; cdr3_nt: TGTGCCAGCAGTTTAGACCGACATAGCGGAACCTACAATGAGCAGTTCTTC; cdr3_aa: CASSLDRHSGTYNEQFF
clone_size: few; v_call: TRBV9; d_call: -; j_call: TRBJ1-2; cdr3_nt: TGTGCCAGCAGCGTAGCGACAGACCGTACCCCCTATGGCTACACCTTC; cdr3_aa: CASSVATDRTPYGYTF
clone_size: -; v_call: TRBV11-1; d_call: TRBD2; j_call: TRBJ2-3; cdr3_nt: TGTGCCAGCAGCTTAGAAGTCGGTAGCGGGGGGGCCTTTGATACGCAGTATTTT; cdr3_aa: CASSLEVGSGGAFDTQYF
clone_size: many; v_call: TRBV29-1; d_call: TRBD2; j_call: TRBJ2-7; cdr3_nt: TGCAGCGTTGAAACCGGGACTAGCTCCTACGAGCAGTACTTC; cdr3_aa: CSVETGTSSYEQYF
clone_size: -; v_call: TRBV5-1; d_call: -; j_call: TRBJ2-7; cdr3_nt: TGCGCCAGCAGCTCCGGGAGAATAATGCCCTCCTACGAGCAGTACTTC; cdr3_aa: CASSSGRIMPSYEQYF
clone_size: few; v_call: TRBV6-2/TRBV6-3; d_call: -; j_call: TRBJ2-1; cdr3_nt: TGTGCCAGCAGTCCCCGTGGAAATGGGCAGTTCTTC; cdr3_aa: CASSPRGNGQFF
clone_size: many; v_call: TRBV12-3/TRBV12-4; d_call: -; j_call: TRBJ2-5; cdr3_nt: TGTGCCAGCACTTCGACAGGATACCAAGAGACCCAGTACTTC; cdr3_aa: CASTSTGYQETQYF
clone_size: -; v_call: TRBV5-1; d_call: TRBD1; j_call: TRBJ2-7; cdr3_nt: TGCGCCAGCAGCGGAACAGGGGGCGGCTCCTACGAGCAGTACTTC; cdr3_aa: CASSGTGGGSYEQYF
clone_size: many; v_call: TRBV12-3/TRBV12-4; d_call: -; j_call: TRBJ2-5; cdr3_nt: TGTGCCAGCAGCCCAACTGGTGTGATTGCAGAGACCCAGTACTTC; cdr3_aa: CASSPTGVIAETQYF
clone_size: -; v_call: TRBV7-2; d_call: TRBD2; j_call: TRBJ2-5; cdr3_nt: TGTGCCAGCAGCTTAATTCGGGGGGTTTCCGAGACCCAGTACTTC; cdr3_aa: CASSLIRGVSETQYF
clone_size: many; v_call: TRBV29-1; d_call: TRBD1; j_call: TRBJ1-2; cdr3_nt: TGCAGCGTTGAAGAACAGGGGGCACGTGGCTACACCTTC; cdr3_aa: CSVEEQGARGYTF
clone_size: few; v_call: TRBV5-6; d_call: -; j_call: TRBJ2-1; cdr3_nt: TGTGCCAGCAGCTTTCAGACTTATTACAATGAGCAGTTCTTC; cdr3_aa: CASSFQTYYNEQFF
clone_size: few; v_call: TRBV25-1; d_call: -; j_call: TRBJ1-2; cdr3_nt: TGTGCCAGCAGTGAGCCAGGACGGGCCTATGGCTACACCTTC; cdr3_aa: CASSEPGRAYGYTF
clone_size: few; v_call: TRBV19; d_call: TRBD1; j_call: TRBJ1-3; cdr3_nt: TGTGCCAGTAGTTATACAGGGGAGAGAGGAAACACCATATATTTT; cdr3_aa: CASSYTGERGNTIYF
clone_size: -; v_call: TRBV6-5; d_call: TRBD2; j_call: TRBJ2-3; cdr3_nt: TGTGCCAGCAGTTACCTCCGCGGGAGAACAGATACGCAGTATTTT; cdr3_aa: CASSYLRGRTDTQYF
clone_size: many; v_call: TRBV27; d_call: -; j_call: TRBJ1-6; cdr3_nt: TGTGCCAGCAGTTTTTCTGGGCTGGGAGTCAGTAATTCACCCCTCCACTTT; cdr3_aa: CASSFSGLGVSNSPLHF
clone_size: -; v_call: TRBV7-9; d_call: TRBD2; j_call: TRBJ2-3; cdr3_nt: TGTGCCAGCAGCTTCCCAGCGGGGAACACAGATACGCAGTATTTT; cdr3_aa: CASSFPAGNTDTQYF
clone_size: once; v_call: TRBV27; d_call: -; j_call: TRBJ2-7; cdr3_nt: TGTGCCAGCAGTTTGATGCGGGACCATTGGGAGCAGTACTTC; cdr3_aa: CASSLMRDHWEQYF
clone_size: many; v_call: TRBV6-1; d_call: TRBD1; j_call: TRBJ1-4; cdr3_nt: TGTGCCAGCTCCCCCTCGACAGGGCTGAATGAAAAACTGTTTTTT; cdr3_aa: CASSPSTGLNEKLFF
clone_size: few; v_call: TRBV12-3/TRBV12-4; d_call: -; j_call: TRBJ2-5; cdr3_nt: TGTGCCAGCAGCCCCGGAAAGACCCAGTACTTC; cdr3_aa: CASSPGKTQYF
clone_size: -; v_call: TRBV7-3; d_call: -; j_call: TRBJ2-3; cdr3_nt: TGTGCCAGCAGCGTGGGCGGGACAGATACGCAGTATTTT; cdr3_aa: CASSVGGTDTQYF
clone_size: many; v_call: TRBV7-9; d_call: -; j_call: TRBJ2-3; cdr3_nt: TGTGCCAGCAGCCCAGAGACAGATACGCAGTATTTT; cdr3_aa: CASSPETDTQYF
clone_size: few; v_call: TRBV12-3/TRBV12-4; d_call: -; j_call: TRBJ1-5; cdr3_nt: TGTGCCAGCAGGGCGGGGAATAGCAATCAGCCCCAGCATTTT; cdr3_aa: CASRAGNSNQPQHF
clone_size: few; v_call: TRBV20-1; d_call: -; j_call: TRBJ2-1; cdr3_nt: TGCAGTGCTAGAGGAGGCGGGAAGGGGTCCAATGAGCAGTTCTTC; cdr3_aa: CSARGGGKGSNEQFF
clone_size: -; v_call: TRBV27; d_call: -; j_call: TRBJ1-5; cdr3_nt: TGTGCCAGCAGTCGCGGTCGCAATCAGCCCCAGCATTTT; cdr3_aa: CASSRGRNQPQHF
clone_size: -; v_call: TRBV20-1; d_call: -; j_call: TRBJ1-4; cdr3_nt: TGCAGTGCTCGCAACCCCGACCGGGAAAAACTGTTTTTT; cdr3_aa: CSARNPDREKLFF